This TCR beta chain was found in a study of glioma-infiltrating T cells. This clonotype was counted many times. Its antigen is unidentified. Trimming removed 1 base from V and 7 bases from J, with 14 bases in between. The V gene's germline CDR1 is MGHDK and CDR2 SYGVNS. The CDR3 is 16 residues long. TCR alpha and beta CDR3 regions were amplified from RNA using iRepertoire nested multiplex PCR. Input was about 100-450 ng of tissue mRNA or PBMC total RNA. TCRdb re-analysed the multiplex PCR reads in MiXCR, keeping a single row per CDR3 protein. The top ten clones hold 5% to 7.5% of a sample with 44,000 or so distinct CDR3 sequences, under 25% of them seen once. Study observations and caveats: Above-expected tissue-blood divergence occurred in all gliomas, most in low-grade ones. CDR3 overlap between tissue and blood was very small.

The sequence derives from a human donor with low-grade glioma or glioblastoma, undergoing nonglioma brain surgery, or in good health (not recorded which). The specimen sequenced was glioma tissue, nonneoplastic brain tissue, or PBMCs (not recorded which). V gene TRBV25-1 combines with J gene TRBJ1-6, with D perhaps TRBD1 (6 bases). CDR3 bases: TGTGCCAGCAGTGAATGGGGGGCCACTCAGAATTCACCCCTCCACTTT. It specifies CASSEWGATQNSPLHF.